This T cell receptor (beta chain) was captured in a study of glioma-infiltrating T cells after dendritic cell vaccination. Whole-study context: Autologous tumor lysate-pulsed dendritic cell vaccination was given between the early 2000s and the early 2010s. Study conclusions and caveats: Survival was not directly related to TCR clonality in these patients.

The repertoire was sequenced with immunoSEQ multiplex PCR; TCRdb's copy has only in-frame clones and lacks some. The data contain several hundred clones, around 90% of them singletons. This clone was seen a single time. What it binds is not known. The CDR3 covers 13 residues. Trimming took 6 bases from V and 5 from J, leaving 10 bases between them. Germline V gene lookup returns CDR1 SGHVS and CDR2 FNYEAQ. No glioblastoma patient carried an isocitrate dehydrogenase mutation. Tumor tissue had over 20% tumor content by H&E staining. The chain couples TRBV7-6 to TRBJ1-4; D is possibly TRBD1 (6 bases). The specimen was tumor tissue, collected before dendritic cell vaccination. The receptor's source is a human donor with glioblastoma. CDR3 sequence: CASRGGRNEKLFF. Written as DNA, the CDR3 is TGTGCCAGCAGAGGGGGAAGAAATGAAAAACTGTTTTTT.